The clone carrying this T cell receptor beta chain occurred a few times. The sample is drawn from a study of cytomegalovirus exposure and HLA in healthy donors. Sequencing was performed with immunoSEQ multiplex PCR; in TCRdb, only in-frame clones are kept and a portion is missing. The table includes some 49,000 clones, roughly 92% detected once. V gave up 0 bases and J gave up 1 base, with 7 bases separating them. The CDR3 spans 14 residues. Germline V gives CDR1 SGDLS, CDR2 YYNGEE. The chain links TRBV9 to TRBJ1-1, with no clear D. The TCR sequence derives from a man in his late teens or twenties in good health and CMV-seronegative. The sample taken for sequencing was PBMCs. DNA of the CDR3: TGTGCCAGCAGCGTAGTCCCAGAGAACACTGAAGCTTTCTTT. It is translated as CASSVVPENTEAFF.